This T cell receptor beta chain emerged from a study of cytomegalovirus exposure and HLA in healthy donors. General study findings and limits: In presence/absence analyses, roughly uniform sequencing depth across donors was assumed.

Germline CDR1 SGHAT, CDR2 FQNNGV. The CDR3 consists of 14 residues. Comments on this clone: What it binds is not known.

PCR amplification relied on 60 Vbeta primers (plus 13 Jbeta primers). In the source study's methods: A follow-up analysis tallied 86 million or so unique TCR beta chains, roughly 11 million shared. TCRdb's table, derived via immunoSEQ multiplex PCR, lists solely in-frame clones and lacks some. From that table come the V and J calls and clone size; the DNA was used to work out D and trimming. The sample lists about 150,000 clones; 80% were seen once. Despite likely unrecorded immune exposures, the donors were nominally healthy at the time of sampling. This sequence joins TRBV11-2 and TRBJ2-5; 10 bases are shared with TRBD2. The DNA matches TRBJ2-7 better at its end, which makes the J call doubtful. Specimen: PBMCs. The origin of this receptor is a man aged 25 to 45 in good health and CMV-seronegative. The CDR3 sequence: CASSFALAGDEQYF. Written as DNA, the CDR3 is TGTGCCAGCAGCTTCGCTCTAGCGGGAGACGAGCAGTACTTC.